Each of the 23 T cell receptor beta chains below was sequenced from the same sample in a study of blood T cells in healthy people across ages. Alongside a J-beta primer mix, a sample-barcoded 5' primer served in a second PCR lasting about 7 to 11 cycles. TCRdb reprocessed the 5' RACE reads with MiXCR, giving one entry per CDR3 protein. The sample carries about 780,000 distinct CDR3 sequences, roughly 24% recorded once. These data were likewise used in another study, on T cells of mothers and their children.

The source material was blood. The receptors originated from a boy aged 10-17 years in good health.

The rearrangement links TRBV20-1 to TRBJ2-5, with TRBD2 as a possible D gene (6 bases). Germline lookup yields CDR1 DFQATT and CDR2 SNEGSKA (reference sequence). Trimming shortened V by 1 base and J by 7 bases, and 16 bases separated the two germline ends. The CDR3 runs 14 residues. The CDR3 sequence: CSARGGTSGVTQYF. CDR3 nucleotides: TGCAGTGCTAGAGGCGGGACGAGCGGTGTGACCCAGTACTTC.

This clonotype was seen only a few times. This chain uses TRBV4-2 with TRBJ2-6; 9 bases match TRBD2. V trimming: 4 bases; J trimming: 0 bases; junction bases outside the gene matches: 10. This CDR3 spans 19 amino acids. Germline values: CDR1 LGHNA, CDR2 YNFKEQ. The CDR3 nucleotides read TGTGCCAGCAGCCGCACGCTAGCGGGGAGATCCTCTGGGGCCAACGTCCTGACTTTC. This translates into CASSRTLAGRSSGANVLTF.

The chain couples TRBV7-9 to TRBJ2-1, with 13 bases aligning to TRBD2. Germline V CDR1 and CDR2: SEHNR, FQNEAQ (reference sequence). J gave up 1 base and V 5 bases, and 11 bases lay outside the gene matches. The CDR3 loop spans 19 amino acids. The DNA for the CDR3 is TGTGCCAGCAGCAGATCGGGACTAGCGGGGAGAAAATCCTACAATGAGCAGTTCTTC. Amino acid sequence: CASSRSGLAGRKSYNEQFF.

The chain links TRBV5-1 to TRBJ2-1; either TRBD1 or TRBD2 may supply D (5 bases each). CDR3 length: 14 amino acids. The germline V gene encodes CDR1 SGHRS and CDR2 YFSETQ. V lost 0 bases and J lost 6, with 10 bases in between. For the CDR3, the DNA is TGCGCCAGCAGCTTGGATGCGAGGGGCAATGAGCAGTTCTTC. Translated, it gives CASSLDARGNEQFF.

Note on this clonotype: This sequence may be a read error, since a much larger clone differs from it by one base. This chain links TRBV2 with TRBJ2-1; 10 bases agree with TRBD1. The J call may be incorrect, as the DNA end agrees better with TRBJ2-5. This CDR3 region has 16 residues. CDR1 SNHLY and CDR2 FYNNEI come from the germline V gene. Here the CDR3 reads CASSEEDRGLQETQYF. The CDR3 region has the DNA TGTGCCAGCAGTGAAGAAGACAGGGGGCTGCAAGAGACCCAGTACTTC.

The chain has TRBV29-1 and TRBJ1-6; 9 bases map to TRBD1. Trimming took 7 bases from V and 10 from J; bases not matched to a gene: 8. Germline-derived CDR1 and CDR2 are SQVTM and ANQGSEA. CDR3 length: 13 residues. The CDR3 DNA is TGCAGCGCCCGGGACAGGGAATCGTCACCCCTCCACTTT. Its protein product is CSARDRESSPLHF.

The genes are TRBV7-3 and TRBJ2-1; TRBD2 matches 8 bases. V shed 2 bases and J 9 bases; nucleotides not matched to a gene: 18. Germline-derived CDR1 and CDR2 are SGHTA and FQGTGA. This CDR3 is 18 amino acids long. The CDR3: CASSLPRLAKVSYGEQFF. In DNA, the CDR3 is TGTGCCAGCAGCTTACCCCGACTAGCGAAGGTTTCCTACGGTGAGCAGTTCTTC.

This clonotype has only a few counts. The chain employs TRBV7-3 and TRBJ2-5; 8 bases match TRBD2. Matching the DNA end better, TRBJ2-1 makes the J call doubtful. The germline CDR1 and CDR2 sequences are SGHTA and FQGTGA. The CDR3 has 15 residues. In DNA, the CDR3 is TGTGCCAGCAGCTTACAATTAGCGGGGAAAAATGAGCAGTTCTTC. It translates to CASSLQLAGKNEQFF.

This clonotype showed up just a few times. The genes are TRBV15 and TRBJ2-2, with D perhaps matching TRBD1 or TRBD2 (6 bases each). This CDR3 comprises 19 residues. V was cut by 0 bases and J by 1 base, with 18 bases left in between. Germline V gene lookup returns CDR1 LNHNV and CDR2 YYDKDF (reference sequence). The CDR3 DNA sequence: TGTGCCACCAGCAGAGATCGGGGGCGAGAAACAAGGAACACCGGGGAGCTGTTTTTT. Encoded protein: CATSRDRGRETRNTGELFF.

The chain combines TRBV2 with TRBJ2-5; 7 nucleotides line up with TRBD2. The CDR3 length is 11 residues. Losses at the gene ends were 8 bases for V and 4 bases for J; bases not matched to a gene: 1. Germline V gene lookup returns CDR1 SNHLY and CDR2 FYNNEI. CDR3 residues: CASGEGETQYF. The CDR3 nucleotides read TGTGCCAGCGGGGAGGGAGAGACCCAGTACTTC.

The chain combines TRBV7-9 with TRBJ2-5; 11 bases are shared with TRBD2. The CDR3 extends over 16 amino acids. CDR1 is SEHNR and CDR2 is FQNEAQ in the germline V gene (reference sequence). The trim removed 5 bases at V and 0 bases at J, leaving 5 bases unmatched. CDR3 bases: TGTGCCAGCAGCGCCCTGGGACTAGCGGACCAAGAGACCCAGTACTTC. It specifies CASSALGLADQETQYF.

This chain joins TRBV15 and TRBJ2-3; 8 bases are shared with TRBD2. V trimming: 0 bases; J trimming: 2 bases; junction bases outside the gene matches: 4. The CDR3 extends over 16 amino acids. Looked up from germline, CDR1 is LNHNV and CDR2 is YYDKDF (reference sequence). The CDR3 sequence: CATSRERGGLTDTQYF. CDR3 coding DNA: TGTGCCACCAGCAGAGAGCGCGGGGGGCTCACAGATACGCAGTATTTT.

In this sample, this clonotype turned up many times. J is TRBJ2-5 and V is TRBV6-5, with TRBD2 as a possible D gene (6 bases). V was trimmed by 0 bases and J by 2 bases, leaving 13 bases between them. The CDR3 loop spans 16 amino acids. Per the germline V gene, CDR1 is MNHEY and CDR2 is SVGAGI. CDR3 sequence (DNA): TGTGCCAGCAGTTACTCGGGGGTCGGGAGACAAGAGACCCAGTACTTC. The encoded protein is CASSYSGVGRQETQYF.

This sequence joins TRBV6-2 or TRBV6-3 and TRBJ2-3, with a weak D call TRBD1 (6 bases). Germline V lookup: CDR1 MNHEY, CDR2 SVGEGT. V shed 8 bases and J shed 2 bases, with 14 bases lying between them. The CDR3 length is 14 residues. For the CDR3, the DNA is TGTGCCAGCTGTAGGACAGAAATCACAGATACGCAGTATTTT. Its translation is CASCRTEITDTQYF.

This clonotype was counted only a few times. This chain connects TRBV6-5 to TRBJ2-1; D call uncertain. Near its end, the DNA agrees better with TRBJ2-5, so the J call may be wrong. CDR1 MNHEY and CDR2 SVGAGI come from the germline V gene. CDR3 length: 17 residues. The CDR3 loop is CASSYSKGMGSSQTQYF. For the CDR3, the DNA is TGTGCCAGCAGTTACTCGAAAGGGATGGGGTCTAGTCAGACCCAGTACTTC.

The chain links TRBV29-1 to TRBJ2-5; D is perhaps TRBD2 (5 bases). V lost 3 bases and J lost 2, with 10 bases in between. CDR3 size: 13 residues. Germline V gene sequence: CDR1 SQVTM, CDR2 ANQGSEA. CDR3 sequence reads: CSVDITRQETQYF. The CDR3 DNA follows: TGCAGCGTTGATATTACTAGACAAGAGACCCAGTACTTC.

The rearrangement joins TRBV4-1 to TRBJ1-5; D is unclear. The CDR3 is 17 residues long. Germline CDR1 and CDR2: MGHRA and YSYEKL. Trimming stripped 0 bases from V and 0 bases from J, with 12 bases between. CDR3 region: CASSQDLTAYSNQPQHF. CDR3 DNA sequence: TGCGCCAGCAGCCAAGATTTGACCGCGTATAGCAATCAGCCCCAGCATTTT.

CDR3 in DNA: TGTGCCAGCAGCTTTACGACCGGGAACGAAAAACTGTTTTTT. It encodes CASSFTTGNEKLFF. V is TRBV7-9 and J is TRBJ1-4; the D is unclear. The CDR3 runs to 14 residues. Per germline, CDR1 SEHNR and CDR2 FQNEAQ (reference sequence). The V gene lost 3 bases and the J gene lost 8 bases, with 13 bases spanning the gap.

This sequence joins TRBV11-2 and TRBJ2-7; 7 bases map to TRBD1. CDR3 length: 18 amino acids. Germline V gene sequence: CDR1 SGHAT, CDR2 FQNNGV. The ends lost 1 base at V and 0 bases at J; junction bases unmatched: 12. CDR3 amino acids: CASSLARGSGTVSYEQYF. As DNA, the CDR3 is TGTGCCAGCAGCTTAGCAAGGGGGTCGGGGACAGTCTCCTACGAGCAGTACTTC.

This clonotype was counted many times. J is TRBJ2-1 and V is TRBV12-3 or TRBV12-4; 9 bases agree with TRBD2. CDR3 length: 14 residues. V gave up 5 bases and J gave up 8 bases; unmatched junction bases: 7. The CDR3 loop reads CASSGAGGVDEQFF. CDR3 coding DNA: TGTGCCAGCAGTGGCGCGGGGGGGGTGGATGAGCAGTTCTTC.

The chain has TRBV2 and TRBJ2-1, with D hard to call. V lost 8 bases and J lost 0, with 11 bases in between. The CDR3 loop spans 14 amino acids. Germline values: CDR1 SNHLY, CDR2 FYNNEI. The CDR3 region has the DNA TGTGCCAGCTCCCAATCTTACTCCTACAATGAGCAGTTCTTC. Protein sequence: CASSQSYSYNEQFF.

J is TRBJ2-5 and V is TRBV11-1, with D possibly TRBD2 on 6 matching bases. Germline V gives CDR1 SGHAT, CDR2 FQDESV (reference sequence). This CDR3 is 14 amino acids long. V shed 1 base and J shed 1 base, with 7 bases lying between them. CDR3 bases: TGTGCCAGCAGCTTAGGGGAGGCCCAAGAGACCCAGTACTTC. It specifies CASSLGEAQETQYF.

The J gene is TRBJ2-6, the V gene TRBV5-1; D is ambiguous. Deletions cut 0 bases from V and 0 bases from J, with 4 bases between. Looked up from germline, CDR1 is SGHRS and CDR2 is YFSETQ. The CDR3 consists of 15 residues. CDR3 sequence: CASSLANSGANVLTF. The CDR3 DNA sequence: TGCGCCAGCAGCTTGGCTAACTCTGGGGCCAACGTCCTGACTTTC.